One sample yielded the 4 T cell receptor beta chains listed below, sequenced in a study of cytotoxic CD8 clonotypes in ibrutinib-treated CLL. TCRdb's table, derived via immunoSEQ multiplex PCR, lists solely in-frame clones and lacks some. The table shows 250,000 to 350,000 clones, with approximately 76% occurring only once. The specimen was PBMCs, collected at disease progression, from a patient treated with ibrutinib. The receptors come from a human donor with chronic lymphocytic leukemia.

The V call is TRBV9, the J call TRBJ2-2, with TRBD1 matching 9 bases. V trimming: 1 base; J trimming: 5 bases; junction bases outside the gene matches: 9. The germline V gene encodes CDR1 SGDLS and CDR2 YYNGEE. The CDR3 totals 17 residues. In nucleotides, the CDR3 is TGTGCCAGCAGCGTACTTACAGGGGGCGCGGGAACCGGGGAGCTGTTTTTT. This sequence encodes CASSVLTGGAGTGELFF.

The rearrangement links TRBV18 to TRBJ2-7; 8 bases are a match to TRBD1. This CDR3 has 14 residues. Germline values: CDR1 KGHSH, CDR2 LQKENI. After removal of 3 bases from V and 6 bases from J, the junction contained 7 bases not matched to a gene. CDR3 DNA: TGTGCCAGCTCACCCCAGGGGGCACTGGGCGAGCAGTACTTC. This codes for CASSPQGALGEQYF.

The rearrangement links TRBV29-1 to TRBJ2-7; TRBD2 is a possible D gene (6 bases). Germline lookup yields CDR1 SQVTM and CDR2 ANQGSEA. V was trimmed by 5 bases and J by 6 bases, leaving 17 bases between them. There are 13 residues in the CDR3. CDR3: CSVKRRETSEQYF. CDR3 in DNA: TGCAGCGTTAAGAGGAGGGAGACAAGCGAGCAGTACTTC.

The rearrangement joins TRBV14 to TRBJ2-7; possibly TRBD1 for D (5 bases). CDR3 length equals 14 residues. Germline CDR1 and CDR2: SGHDN and FVKESK. V lost 4 bases and J lost 5, with 15 bases in between. The CDR3 loop is CASSPVRGKNEQYF. The CDR3 nucleotides read TGTGCCAGCAGCCCCGTAAGGGGTAAGAACGAGCAGTACTTC.